This T cell receptor beta chain was documented in a study of T cells in Graves' hyperthyroidism and ophthalmopathy. Across the study: Any treatment followed the collection of peripheral blood at initial diagnosis.

The patients, who ranged from 18 to 65 in age, presented with newly diagnosed hyperthyroidism lasting under 2 months. Uncontrolled infection, other autoimmune disease, pregnancy or lactation excluded patients. Blood dates from first hyperthyroidism diagnosis, before any ophthalmopathy symptoms. With 3 bases clipped from V and 5 bases from J, the junction kept 7 bases outside the gene matches. CDR3 length equals 15 residues. Germline CDR1 reads DFQATT; CDR2 reads SNEGSKA (reference sequence). It was RNA transcripts that yielded the amplified TCR beta CDR3 regions. With the HTBI primer set, the TCR CDR3 went through a first round of RT-PCR. One entry per CDR3 protein, called by TCRdb with MiXCR from the multiplex PCR reads. In the table there are fewer than 450,000 distinct CDR3 sequences, 15% to 20% of which are singletons.

V and J are TRBV20-1 and TRBJ1-3; 10 positions match TRBD1. The receptor's source is a young woman with Graves' hyperthyroidism that later progressed to Graves' ophthalmopathy. The sample comprised blood. The CDR3 nucleotides read TGCAGTGCTAGCCGGGACAGGGGATTCAGAAACACCATATATTTT. Translating it yields CSASRDRGFRNTIYF.